This is a list of T cell receptor beta chains from one sample in a study of T cells after yellow fever vaccination. In TCRdb, the 5' RACE reads were re-called with MiXCR into one record per CDR3 protein. The table shows just under 600,000 distinct CDR3 sequences, with approximately 15% occurring only once. Sequenced here: PBMCs, sampled on the day of the yellow fever booster vaccination. The receptors stem from a man aged 25 to 40 who received the YFV17D yellow fever vaccine. Each CDR3 is given with its conserved first and last residue. D genes are given only for firm matches. Expanded clones are given a class, and other clones once, few, many or no size at all.

D: .
size: .
length: 17
V: TRBV24-1
J: TRBJ2-1
DNA: TGTGCCACCAGTGATACCCCCGGGACTGACTCCTACAATGAGCAGTTCTTC
CDR3: CATSDTPGTDSYNEQFF

D: .
size: few
length: 15
V: TRBV20-1
J: TRBJ2-1
DNA: TGCAGTGCTAGAGTGGCGGGCCGCCTTGACAATGAGCAGTTCTTC
CDR3: CSARVAGRLDNEQFF

D: .
size: .
length: 13
V: TRBV20-1
J: TRBJ2-7
DNA: TGCAGTGCTAGGGGACTGCTAGCCTACGAGCAGTACTTC
CDR3: CSARGLLAYEQYF

D: .
size: few
length: 13
V: TRBV10-3
J: TRBJ1-5
DNA: TGTGCCATCAGCAGGGAAAGCAATCAGCCCCAGCATTTT
CDR3: CAISRESNQPQHF

D: .
size: few
length: 14
V: TRBV29-1
J: TRBJ2-7
DNA: TGCAGCGATAAAGGAATAGGGGCAGACTACGAGCAGTACTTC
CDR3: CSDKGIGADYEQYF

D: .
size: .
length: 14
V: TRBV12-3/TRBV12-4
J: TRBJ2-7
DNA: TGTGCCAGCAGCCTCGGGATCCCTGGGGGCGAGCAGTACTTC
CDR3: CASSLGIPGGEQYF

D: .
size: .
length: 14
V: TRBV15
J: TRBJ2-2
DNA: TGTGCCACCAGCAGAGAAGGGAGCTCTGTGGAGCTGTTTTTT
CDR3: CATSREGSSVELFF

D: TRBD1
size: .
length: 18
V: TRBV9
J: TRBJ2-1
DNA: TGTGCCAGCAGCGTAGGAATGATTGGGCAGGGGGCCCACAATGAGCAGTTCTTC
CDR3: CASSVGMIGQGAHNEQFF

D: TRBD2
size: .
length: 17
V: TRBV5-4
J: TRBJ2-7
DNA: TGTGCCAGCAGCCCGGCCGGGACTAGCGGGAGGTCGGACGAGCAGTACTTC
CDR3: CASSPAGTSGRSDEQYF

D: .
size: few
length: 15
V: TRBV11-2
J: TRBJ1-3
DNA: TGTGCCAGCAGCCCCATTTCTGGCTCTGGAAACACCATATATTTT
CDR3: CASSPISGSGNTIYF

D: TRBD1
size: .
length: 14
V: TRBV20-1
J: TRBJ2-3
DNA: TGCAGTGCCGTAGACAGGGGTAGCACAGATACGCAGTATTTT
CDR3: CSAVDRGSTDTQYF

D: TRBD2
size: .
length: 17
V: TRBV6-2/TRBV6-3
J: TRBJ2-1
DNA: TGTGCCAGCAGTTACAGAACTAGCGGGAGAGTTTCCAATGAGCAGTTCTTC
CDR3: CASSYRTSGRVSNEQFF

D: TRBD1
size: .
length: 14
V: TRBV20-1
J: TRBJ1-3
DNA: TGCAGTGCACCGGGACAGTACTCTGGAAACACCATATATTTT
CDR3: CSAPGQYSGNTIYF

D: .
size: few
length: 13
V: TRBV20-1
J: TRBJ2-3
DNA: TGCAGCACGCCCGGACGGACGGGAGATACGCAGTATTTT
CDR3: CSTPGRTGDTQYF

D: TRBD1
size: few
length: 13
V: TRBV29-1
J: TRBJ2-7
DNA: TGCAGCGTAAAAGGGACAGGACCATACGAGCAGTACTTC
CDR3: CSVKGTGPYEQYF

D: .
size: .
length: 13
V: TRBV2
J: TRBJ1-5
DNA: TGTGCCAGCAGCGCAGGGTTCAATCAGCCCCAGCATTTT
CDR3: CASSAGFNQPQHF

D: .
size: .
length: 14
V: TRBV4-3
J: TRBJ1-1
DNA: TGCGCCAGCAGCCAAATTGGGGCAGGGAGTGAAGCTTTCTTT
CDR3: CASSQIGAGSEAFF

D: TRBD2
size: .
length: 15
V: TRBV5-6
J: TRBJ2-1
DNA: TGTGCCAGCAGCGGGGGACTAGCGGCTTACAATGAGCAGTTCTTC
CDR3: CASSGGLAAYNEQFF

D: TRBD1
size: .
length: 14
V: TRBV20-1
J: TRBJ2-1
DNA: TGCAGTGCTAGTGGGACAGGGAGATACAATGAGCAGTTCTTC
CDR3: CSASGTGRYNEQFF

D: .
size: few
length: 14
V: TRBV20-1
J: TRBJ2-5
DNA: TGCAGTGCCAAGGTAGCGTCTGGACAAGAGACCCAGTACTTC
CDR3: CSAKVASGQETQYF

D: .
size: few
length: 15
V: TRBV5-1
J: TRBJ2-7
DNA: TGCGCCAGCAGCTTGTCCGAGTCAGGAATCTACGAGCAGTACTTC
CDR3: CASSLSESGIYEQYF

D: .
size: few
length: 15
V: TRBV5-6
J: TRBJ2-7
DNA: TGTGCCAGCAGCTCGGACGCCGGGAGAATCCACGAGCAGTACTTC
CDR3: CASSSDAGRIHEQYF

D: TRBD2
size: few
length: 14
V: TRBV3-1
J: TRBJ2-3
DNA: TGTGCCAGCAGCCCCCTCCTAGGGGAGGGCACGCAGTATTTT
CDR3: CASSPLLGEGTQYF

D: TRBD1
size: many
length: 14
V: TRBV7-9
J: TRBJ1-4
DNA: TGTGCCAGCAGCTTGGACAGGCCTAATGAAAAACTGTTTTTT
CDR3: CASSLDRPNEKLFF

D: .
size: .
length: 15
V: TRBV20-1
J: TRBJ2-2
DNA: TGCAGTGCTAGCCCAGACCCCCCGCCTACCGGGGAGCTGTTTTTT
CDR3: CSASPDPPPTGELFF

D: .
size: few
length: 12
V: TRBV30
J: TRBJ2-7
DNA: TGTGCCTGGAGCCCCCAAGGCCGAGAGCAGTACTTC
CDR3: CAWSPQGREQYF

D: TRBD1
size: few
length: 16
V: TRBV3-1
J: TRBJ2-1
DNA: TGTGCCAGCAGCTCTATGGGACAGGGTCCCTACAATGAGCAGTTCTTC
CDR3: CASSSMGQGPYNEQFF

D: TRBD1
size: .
length: 16
V: TRBV27
J: TRBJ2-7
DNA: TGTGCCAGCAGTTTATCGTTTCGGGACAGGACCTACGAGCAGTACTTC
CDR3: CASSLSFRDRTYEQYF

D: .
size: .
length: 14
V: TRBV7-2
J: TRBJ2-7
DNA: TGTGCCAGCAGCTTAGCGGGAGTAATCGGGGAGCAGTACTTC
CDR3: CASSLAGVIGEQYF

D: .
size: .
length: 12
V: TRBV7-2
J: TRBJ2-1
DNA: TGTGCCAGCAGCTCCGAGGTGGGTGAGCAGTTCTTC
CDR3: CASSSEVGEQFF

D: TRBD2
size: .
length: 15
V: TRBV18
J: TRBJ2-1
DNA: TGTGCCAGCTCACCAATCCCCAGCGGGAGTAATGAGCAGTTCTTC
CDR3: CASSPIPSGSNEQFF

D: .
size: .
length: 14
V: TRBV5-1
J: TRBJ2-1
DNA: TGCGCCAGCAGCACGGATGCCTTAGGCTATGAGCAGTTCTTC
CDR3: CASSTDALGYEQFF

D: TRBD1
size: once
length: 14
V: TRBV18
J: TRBJ1-5
DNA: TGTGCCAGCTCACCGGGACAGGACAATCAGCCCCAGCATTTT
CDR3: CASSPGQDNQPQHF

D: .
size: many
length: 14
V: TRBV6-2/TRBV6-3
J: TRBJ2-7
DNA: TGTGCCAGCAGTTACGGTCAGGGAACCTACGAGCAGTACTTC
CDR3: CASSYGQGTYEQYF

D: TRBD2
size: .
length: 16
V: TRBV7-9
J: TRBJ2-1
DNA: TGTGCCAGCAGCTTAATTAGAGCGGGAGGGCACAATGAGCAGTTCTTC
CDR3: CASSLIRAGGHNEQFF

D: .
size: .
length: 14
V: TRBV6-2/TRBV6-3
J: TRBJ2-7
DNA: TGTGCCAGCATGGACCCCCGGGGGCCCTACGAGCAGTACTTC
CDR3: CASMDPRGPYEQYF

D: .
size: many
length: 12
V: TRBV29-1
J: TRBJ2-5
DNA: TGCAGCGTTGTCGGGGTCCAAGAGACCCAGTACTTC
CDR3: CSVVGVQETQYF

D: .
size: .
length: 13
V: TRBV5-4
J: TRBJ2-3
DNA: TGTGCCAGCAGCTTCCAAACCACAGATACGCAGTATTTT
CDR3: CASSFQTTDTQYF

D: TRBD1
size: .
length: 13
V: TRBV20-1
J: TRBJ2-4
DNA: TGCAGTGCCAGGGGACAGGCGGGGAACATTCAGTACTTC
CDR3: CSARGQAGNIQYF

D: .
size: .
length: 14
V: TRBV7-7
J: TRBJ2-2
DNA: TGTGCTAGCAGCTTAGTCGGGACCGGCGGGGAGCTGTTTTTT
CDR3: CASSLVGTGGELFF

D: TRBD2
size: .
length: 15
V: TRBV10-3
J: TRBJ2-1
DNA: TGTGCCATCAGTGAGCCTAGCGGGACCTACAATGAGCAGTTCTTC
CDR3: CAISEPSGTYNEQFF

D: .
size: few
length: 12
V: TRBV6-1
J: TRBJ2-3
DNA: TGTGCCGCCCGATGGGGCACAGATACGCAGTATTTT
CDR3: CAARWGTDTQYF

D: .
size: .
length: 16
V: TRBV20-1
J: TRBJ1-1
DNA: TGCAGTGCTGGAGAACCGCGGAGGGCTGGCGGCACTGAAGCTTTCTTT
CDR3: CSAGEPRRAGGTEAFF

D: .
size: few
length: 13
V: TRBV25-1
J: TRBJ2-2
DNA: TGTGCCAGTGGGGTAACAGCCACCGGGGAGCTGTTTTTT
CDR3: CASGVTATGELFF

D: .
size: few
length: 15
V: TRBV5-4
J: TRBJ1-1
DNA: TGTGCCTACGAAGGGGGACGGCAGACTTTAACTGAAGCTTTCTTT
CDR3: CAYEGGRQTLTEAFF

D: .
size: .
length: 14
V: TRBV3-1
J: TRBJ1-2
DNA: TGTGCCAGCAGCCAATGGGACCGAGAAGATGGCTACACCTTC
CDR3: CASSQWDREDGYTF

D: .
size: few
length: 18
V: TRBV4-1
J: TRBJ2-5
DNA: TGCGCCAGCAGCCAAGCCGGATTAGAGGACAGCGAGAAAGAGACCCAGTACTTC
CDR3: CASSQAGLEDSEKETQYF